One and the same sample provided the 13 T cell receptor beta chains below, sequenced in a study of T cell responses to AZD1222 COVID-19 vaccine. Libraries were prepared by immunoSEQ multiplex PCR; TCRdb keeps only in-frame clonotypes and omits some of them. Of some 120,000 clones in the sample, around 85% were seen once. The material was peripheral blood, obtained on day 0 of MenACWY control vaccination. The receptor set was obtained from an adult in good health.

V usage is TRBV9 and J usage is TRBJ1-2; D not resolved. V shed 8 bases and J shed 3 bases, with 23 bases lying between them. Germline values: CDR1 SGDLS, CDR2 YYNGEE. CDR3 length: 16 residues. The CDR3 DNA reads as TGTGCCAGACCCATCCTCCCAGCCCCGTCGGACTATGGCTACACCTTC. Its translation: CARPILPAPSDYGYTF.

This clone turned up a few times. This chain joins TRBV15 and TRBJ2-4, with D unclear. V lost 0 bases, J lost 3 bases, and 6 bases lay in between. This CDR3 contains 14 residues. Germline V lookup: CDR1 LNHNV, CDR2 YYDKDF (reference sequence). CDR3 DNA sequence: TGTGCCACCAGCAGAGACCGAGGCAAAAACATTCAGTACTTC. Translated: CATSRDRGKNIQYF.

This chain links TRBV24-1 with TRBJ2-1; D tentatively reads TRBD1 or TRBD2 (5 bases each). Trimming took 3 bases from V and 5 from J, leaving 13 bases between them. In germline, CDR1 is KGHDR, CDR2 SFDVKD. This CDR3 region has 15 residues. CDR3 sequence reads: CATSDPGRSHNEQFF. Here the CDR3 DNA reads TGTGCCACCAGTGATCCGGGACGGAGTCACAATGAGCAGTTCTTC.

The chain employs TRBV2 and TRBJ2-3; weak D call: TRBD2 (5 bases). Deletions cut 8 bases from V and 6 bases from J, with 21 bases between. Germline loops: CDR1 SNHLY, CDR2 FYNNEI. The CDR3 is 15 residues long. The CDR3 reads CASGSSGRRRDTQYF. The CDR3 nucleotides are TGTGCCAGCGGATCCAGCGGCAGGCGCAGGGATACGCAGTATTTT.

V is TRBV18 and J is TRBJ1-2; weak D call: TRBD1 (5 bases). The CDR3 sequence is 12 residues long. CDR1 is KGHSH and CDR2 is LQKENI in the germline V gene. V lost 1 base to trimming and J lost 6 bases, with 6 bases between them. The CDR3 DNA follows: TGTGCCAGCTCACCACTCAGGGATGGCTACACCTTC. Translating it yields CASSPLRDGYTF.

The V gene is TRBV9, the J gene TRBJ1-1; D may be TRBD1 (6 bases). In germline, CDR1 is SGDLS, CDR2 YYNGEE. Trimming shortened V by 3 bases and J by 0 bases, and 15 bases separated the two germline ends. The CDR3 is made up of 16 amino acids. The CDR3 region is CASSALSGTLNTEAFF. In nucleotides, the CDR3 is TGTGCCAGCAGCGCCCTCAGTGGGACATTGAACACTGAAGCTTTCTTT. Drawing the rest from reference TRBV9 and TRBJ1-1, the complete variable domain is DSGVTQTPKHLITATGQRVTLRCSPRSGDLSVYWYQQSLDQGLQFLIQYYNGEERAKGNILERFSAQQFPDLHSELNLSSLELGDSALYFCASSALSGTLNTEAFFGQGTRLTVV.

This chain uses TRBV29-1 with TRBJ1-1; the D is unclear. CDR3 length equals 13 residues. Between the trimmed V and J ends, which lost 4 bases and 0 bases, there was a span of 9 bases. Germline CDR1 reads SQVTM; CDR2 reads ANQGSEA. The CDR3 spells CSVVLAVNTEAFF. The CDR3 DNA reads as TGCAGCGTTGTTTTAGCAGTGAACACTGAAGCTTTCTTT. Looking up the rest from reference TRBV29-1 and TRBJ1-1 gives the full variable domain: SAVISQKPSRDICQRGTSLTIQCQVDSQVTMMFWYRQQPGQSLTLIATANQGSEATYESGFVIDKFPISRPNLTFSTLTVSNMSPEDSSIYLCSVVLAVNTEAFFGQGTRLTVV.

The CDR3 nucleotides are TGTGCCAGCAGCCAAGATAGGCCCCGGGGCCGGTATAATTCACCCCTCCACTTT. It specifies CASSQDRPRGRYNSPLHF. The chain uses TRBV3-1 (or the pseudogene TRBV3-2) and TRBJ1-6; D is possibly TRBD1 (5 bases). Germline loops: CDR1 LGHDT, CDR2 YNNKEL (reference sequence). This CDR3 has 18 residues. Trimming took 0 bases from V and 4 from J, leaving 16 bases between them.

CDR3 in DNA: TGTGCCAGTAGTATCAAGGAGGGGAGATATCAGCCCCAGCATTTT. Translating gives CASSIKEGRYQPQHF. The J gene is TRBJ1-5, the V gene TRBV19; maybe TRBD1 (5 bases). This CDR3 region has 15 residues. The V end was cut by 3 bases, the J end by 5 bases, with 14 bases between. CDR1 is LNHDA and CDR2 is SQIVND in the germline V gene (reference sequence).

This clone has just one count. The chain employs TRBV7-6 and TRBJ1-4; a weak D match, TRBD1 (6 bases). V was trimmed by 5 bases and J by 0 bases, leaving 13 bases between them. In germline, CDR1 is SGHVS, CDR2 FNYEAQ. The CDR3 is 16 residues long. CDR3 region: CASSLGRGATNEKLFF. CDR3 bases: TGTGCCAGCAGCCTCGGGAGGGGGGCAACTAATGAAAAACTGTTTTTT.

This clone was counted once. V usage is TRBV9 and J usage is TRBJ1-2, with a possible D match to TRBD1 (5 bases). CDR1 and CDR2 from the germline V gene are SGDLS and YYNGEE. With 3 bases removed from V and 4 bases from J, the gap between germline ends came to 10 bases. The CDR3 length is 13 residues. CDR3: CASSAYGGYGYTF. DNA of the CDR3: TGTGCCAGCAGCGCTTATGGGGGCTATGGCTACACCTTC.

The CDR3 coding sequence is TGCGCCAGCAGCTTGGAGGCCGCGGGGGCAGATAATTCACCCCTCCACTTT. This codes for CASSLEAAGADNSPLHF. The chain is built from TRBV5-1 and TRBJ1-6; a possible D gene is TRBD1 (6 bases). This CDR3 is built from 17 residues. With 0 bases removed from V and 5 bases from J, the gap between germline ends came to 15 bases. Germline lookup yields CDR1 SGHRS and CDR2 YFSETQ. The whole variable domain, remainder taken from reference TRBV5-1 and TRBJ1-6, is KAGVTQTPRYLIKTRGQQVTLSCSPISGHRSVSWYQQTPGQGLQFLFEYFSETQRNKGNFPGRFSGRQFSNSRSEMNVSTLELGDSALYLCASSLEAAGADNSPLHFGNGTRLTVT.

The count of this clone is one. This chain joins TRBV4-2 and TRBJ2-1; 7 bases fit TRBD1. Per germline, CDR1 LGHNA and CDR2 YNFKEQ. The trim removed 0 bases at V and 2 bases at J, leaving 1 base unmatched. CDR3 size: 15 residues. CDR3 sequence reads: CASSQDQGAYNEQFF. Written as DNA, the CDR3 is TGTGCCAGCAGCCAAGATCAGGGGGCCTACAATGAGCAGTTCTTC.